The clone carrying this TCR beta chain was detected only a few times. The antigen remains undetermined. The sample belongs to a study of T-cell memory formation after mild COVID-19. Regarding the study as a whole: Clones which contracted sat mainly in CM and EM if CD4+, and in EMRA if CD8+. SARS-CoV-2 specificity was not confirmed for second-wave clones peaking on day 37. The study found balanced CD4/CD8 in clones contracting day 15 to 85 and a CD4+ lean in later expanders.

This CDR3 contains 14 residues. The V end lost 5 bases, the J end lost 3 bases, and 13 bases lay between the germline ends. The germline gives CDR1 MDHEN, CDR2 SYDVKM. Constant-segment primers and 5'RACE yielded cDNA libraries for TCR alpha and TCR beta, each carrying sample barcodes and UMIs. TCRdb passed the 5' RACE reads through MiXCR, listing each CDR3 protein once. The sample carries around 400,000 distinct CDR3 sequences, roughly 24% recorded once. The V gene is TRBV28, the J gene TRBJ2-5, with D possibly matching TRBD2 (6 bases). The sequencing input was PBMCs or a T cell subset sorted from them (not recorded which). The receptor comes from an adult woman who had mild COVID-19 (a few samples of this study predate the infection). Cell type and time point are not known. The CDR3 loop reads CASSLQEGKETQYF. The CDR3 coding sequence is TGTGCCAGCAGTCTACAGGAGGGCAAAGAGACCCAGTACTTC.